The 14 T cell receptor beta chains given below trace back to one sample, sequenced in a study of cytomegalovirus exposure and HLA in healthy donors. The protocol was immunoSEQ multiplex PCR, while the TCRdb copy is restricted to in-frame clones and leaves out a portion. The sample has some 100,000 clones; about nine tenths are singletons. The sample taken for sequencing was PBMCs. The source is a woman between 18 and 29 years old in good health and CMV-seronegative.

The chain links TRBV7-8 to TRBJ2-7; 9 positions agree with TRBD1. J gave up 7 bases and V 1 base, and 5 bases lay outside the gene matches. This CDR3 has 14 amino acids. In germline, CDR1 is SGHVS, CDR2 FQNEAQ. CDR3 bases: TGTGCCAGCAGCTTAGATGGGACAGGGTGGGAGCAGTACTTC. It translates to CASSLDGTGWEQYF.

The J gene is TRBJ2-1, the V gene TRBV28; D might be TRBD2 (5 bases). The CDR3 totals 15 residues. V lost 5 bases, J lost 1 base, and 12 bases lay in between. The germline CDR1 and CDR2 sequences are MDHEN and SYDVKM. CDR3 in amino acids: CASSSPSRSYNEQFF. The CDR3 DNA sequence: TGTGCCAGCAGTAGCCCTAGCAGATCCTACAATGAGCAGTTCTTC.

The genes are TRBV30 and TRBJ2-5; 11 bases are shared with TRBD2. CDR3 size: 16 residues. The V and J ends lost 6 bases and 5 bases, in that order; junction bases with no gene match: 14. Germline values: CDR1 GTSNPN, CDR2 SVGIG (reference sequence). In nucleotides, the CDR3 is TGTGCCTGTACTAGCGGGAGTGGGGGGGGGTTGGAGACCCAGTACTTC. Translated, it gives CACTSGSGGGLETQYF.

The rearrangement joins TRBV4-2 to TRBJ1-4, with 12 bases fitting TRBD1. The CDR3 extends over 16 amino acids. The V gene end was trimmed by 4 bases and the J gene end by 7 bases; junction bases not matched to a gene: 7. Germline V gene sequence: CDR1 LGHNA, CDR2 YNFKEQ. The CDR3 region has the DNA TGTGCCAGCAGCCCCTCGCCGGGACAGGGGGCTGAAAAACTGTTTTTT. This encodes CASSPSPGQGAEKLFF.

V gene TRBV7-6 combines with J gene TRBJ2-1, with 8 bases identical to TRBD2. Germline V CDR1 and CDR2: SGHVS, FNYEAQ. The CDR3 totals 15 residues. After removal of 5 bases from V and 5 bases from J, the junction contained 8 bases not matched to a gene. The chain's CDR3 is CASSPGGLGNNEQFF. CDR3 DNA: TGTGCCAGCAGCCCGGGGGGGCTAGGAAACAATGAGCAGTTCTTC.

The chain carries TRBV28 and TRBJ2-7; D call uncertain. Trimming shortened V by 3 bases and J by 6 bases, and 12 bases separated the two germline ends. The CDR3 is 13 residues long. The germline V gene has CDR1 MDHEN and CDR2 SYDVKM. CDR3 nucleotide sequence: TGTGCCAGCAGTTTCACTCGACGCGGCGAGCAGTACTTC. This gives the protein CASSFTRRGEQYF.

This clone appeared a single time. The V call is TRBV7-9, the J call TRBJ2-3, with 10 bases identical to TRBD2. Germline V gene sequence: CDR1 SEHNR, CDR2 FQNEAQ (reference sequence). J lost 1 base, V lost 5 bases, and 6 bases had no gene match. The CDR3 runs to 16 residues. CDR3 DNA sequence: TGTGCCAGCAGCCCGACCGGACTAGCGGGCACAGATACGCAGTATTTT. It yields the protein CASSPTGLAGTDTQYF.

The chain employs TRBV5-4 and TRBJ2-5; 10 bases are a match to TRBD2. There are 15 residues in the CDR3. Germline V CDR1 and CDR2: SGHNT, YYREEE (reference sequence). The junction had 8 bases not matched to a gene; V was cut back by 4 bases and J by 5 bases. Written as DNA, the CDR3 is TGTGCCAGCAGCCCCGGGACTAGCGCCTGGGAGACCCAGTACTTC. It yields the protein CASSPGTSAWETQYF.

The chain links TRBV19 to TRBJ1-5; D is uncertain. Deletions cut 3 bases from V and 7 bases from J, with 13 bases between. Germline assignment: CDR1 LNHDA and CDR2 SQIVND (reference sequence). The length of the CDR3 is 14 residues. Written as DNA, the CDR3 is TGTGCCAGTAGTATTCGTGTGCGGGAACAGCCCCAGCATTTT. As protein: CASSIRVREQPQHF.

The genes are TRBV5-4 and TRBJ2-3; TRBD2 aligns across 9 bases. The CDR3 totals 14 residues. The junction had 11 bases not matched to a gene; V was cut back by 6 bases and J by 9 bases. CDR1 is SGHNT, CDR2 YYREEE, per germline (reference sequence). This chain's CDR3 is CASNEREAHGTQYF. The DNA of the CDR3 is TGTGCCAGCAACGAGCGGGAGGCACACGGGACGCAGTATTTT.

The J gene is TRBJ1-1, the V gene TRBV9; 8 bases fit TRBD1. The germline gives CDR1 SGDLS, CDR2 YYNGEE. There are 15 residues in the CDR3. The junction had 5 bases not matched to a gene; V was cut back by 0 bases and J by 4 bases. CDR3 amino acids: CASSVVTGGSTEAFF. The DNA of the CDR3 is TGTGCCAGCAGCGTAGTTACAGGGGGGAGCACTGAAGCTTTCTTT.

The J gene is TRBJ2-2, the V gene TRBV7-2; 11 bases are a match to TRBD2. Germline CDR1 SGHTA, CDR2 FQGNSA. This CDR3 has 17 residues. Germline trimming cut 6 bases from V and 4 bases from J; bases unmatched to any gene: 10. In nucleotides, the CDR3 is TGTGCCAGCAGTTACCTTAGCGGGGGGGCCGGCACCGGGGAGCTGTTTTTT. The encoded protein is CASSYLSGGAGTGELFF.

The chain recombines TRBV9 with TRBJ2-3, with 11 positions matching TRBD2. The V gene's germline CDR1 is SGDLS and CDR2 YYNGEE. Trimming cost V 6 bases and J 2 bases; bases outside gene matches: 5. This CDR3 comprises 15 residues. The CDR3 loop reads CASNLAGGSTDTQYF. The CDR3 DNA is TGTGCCAGCAACCTAGCGGGGGGATCCACAGATACGCAGTATTTT.

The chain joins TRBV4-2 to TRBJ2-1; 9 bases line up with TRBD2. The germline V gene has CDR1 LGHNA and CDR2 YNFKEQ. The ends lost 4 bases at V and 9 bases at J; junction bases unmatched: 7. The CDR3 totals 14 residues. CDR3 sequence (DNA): TGTGCCAGCAGCCCTGGACTAGCGCCCCCTGAGCAGTTCTTC. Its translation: CASSPGLAPPEQFF.